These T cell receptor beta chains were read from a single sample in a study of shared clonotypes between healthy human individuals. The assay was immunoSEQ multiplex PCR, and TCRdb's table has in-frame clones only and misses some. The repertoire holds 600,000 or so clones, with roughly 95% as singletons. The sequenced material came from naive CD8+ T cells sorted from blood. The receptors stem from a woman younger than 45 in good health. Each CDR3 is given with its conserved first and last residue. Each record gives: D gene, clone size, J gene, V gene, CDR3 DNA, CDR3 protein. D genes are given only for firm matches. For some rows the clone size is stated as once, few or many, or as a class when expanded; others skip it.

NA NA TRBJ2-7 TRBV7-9 TGTGCCAGCAGCGAAACTAGAACCTACGAGCAGTACTTC CASSETRTYEQYF
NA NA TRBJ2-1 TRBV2 TGTGCCAGCAGTGACCGCTCCTACAATGAGCAGTTCTTC CASSDRSYNEQFF
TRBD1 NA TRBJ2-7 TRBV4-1 TGCGCCAGCAGCCGAGGACAGGGTATCTCCTACGAGCAGTACTTC CASSRGQGISYEQYF
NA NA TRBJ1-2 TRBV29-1 TGCAGCGTTGACCCTGCCGGTCACGGAGGCTACACCTTC CSVDPAGHGGYTF
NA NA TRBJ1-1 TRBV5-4 TGTGCCAGCAGCCATAGGGAGGGAGGTAGAAGGGACACTGAAGCTTTCTTT CASSHREGGRRDTEAFF
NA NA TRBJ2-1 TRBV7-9 TGTGCCAGCAGCTTAGCGTTATCTAGCGTGGATGGAGAGCAGTTCTTC CASSLALSSVDGEQFF
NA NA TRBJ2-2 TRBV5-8 TGTGCCAGCAGCTATTGGGCCGGGACTCCCACGAACACCGGGGAGCTGTTTTTT CASSYWAGTPTNTGELFF
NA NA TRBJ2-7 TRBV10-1 TGCGCCAGCAGTGATCGTGGGACCACTCTATACGAGCAGTACTTC CASSDRGTTLYEQYF
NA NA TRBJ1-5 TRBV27 TGTGCCAGCAGTTTCACCAATCAGCCCCAGCATTTT CASSFTNQPQHF
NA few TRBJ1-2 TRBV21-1 TGTGCCAGCAGCAAAGCGGGGACGGTGAACTATGGCTACACCTTC CASSKAGTVNYGYTF
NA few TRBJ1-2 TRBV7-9 TGTGCCCTAGGGATGTATGGCTACACCTTC CALGMYGYTF
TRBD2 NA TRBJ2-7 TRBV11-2 TGTGCCAGCAGGGGGGGAGGGCACCACGAGCAGTACTTC CASRGGGHHEQYF
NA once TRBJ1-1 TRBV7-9 TGTGCCAGTGAACAGGGAGTAGGGACTGAAGCTTTCTTT CASEQGVGTEAFF
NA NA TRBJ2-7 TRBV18 TGTGCCAGCTCACCTCCTACAGGGTTTGGCGAGCAGTACTTC CASSPPTGFGEQYF
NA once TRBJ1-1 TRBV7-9 TGTGCCAGCAGTTCGAGCAGGCAGGGGCCGTGTTGTGGAGAAGCTTTCTTT CASSSSRQGPCCGEAFF
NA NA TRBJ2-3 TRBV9 TGTGCCAGCAGCGTAGCTTGGGGGGAGACCGACGATACGCAGTATTTT CASSVAWGETDDTQYF
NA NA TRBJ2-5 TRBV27 TGTGCCAGCAGTGGAGGGCCCCAAGAGACCCAGTACTTC CASSGGPQETQYF
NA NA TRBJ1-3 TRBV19 TGTGCCAGTAGTATAGAAAGGGACGGAACACTGAGAAACACCATATATTTT CASSIERDGTLRNTIYF
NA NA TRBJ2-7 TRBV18 TGTGCCAGCTCACCAGAGGGGTCTGGGTACGAGCAGTACTTC CASSPEGSGYEQYF
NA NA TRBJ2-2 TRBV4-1 TGCGCCAGCAGCCAAGCCGGGATCGGGGAGCTGTTTTTT CASSQAGIGELFF
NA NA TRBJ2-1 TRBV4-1 TGCGCCAGCAGCCAAGTTACAACAGGAGTATACAATGAGCAGTTCTTC CASSQVTTGVYNEQFF
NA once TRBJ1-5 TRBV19 TGTGCCAGTAGTATTTTGGATCAGATCAATCAGCCCCAGCATTTT CASSILDQINQPQHF
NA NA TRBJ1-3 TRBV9 TGTGCCAGCAGCGACTCTGGAAACACCATATATTTT CASSDSGNTIYF